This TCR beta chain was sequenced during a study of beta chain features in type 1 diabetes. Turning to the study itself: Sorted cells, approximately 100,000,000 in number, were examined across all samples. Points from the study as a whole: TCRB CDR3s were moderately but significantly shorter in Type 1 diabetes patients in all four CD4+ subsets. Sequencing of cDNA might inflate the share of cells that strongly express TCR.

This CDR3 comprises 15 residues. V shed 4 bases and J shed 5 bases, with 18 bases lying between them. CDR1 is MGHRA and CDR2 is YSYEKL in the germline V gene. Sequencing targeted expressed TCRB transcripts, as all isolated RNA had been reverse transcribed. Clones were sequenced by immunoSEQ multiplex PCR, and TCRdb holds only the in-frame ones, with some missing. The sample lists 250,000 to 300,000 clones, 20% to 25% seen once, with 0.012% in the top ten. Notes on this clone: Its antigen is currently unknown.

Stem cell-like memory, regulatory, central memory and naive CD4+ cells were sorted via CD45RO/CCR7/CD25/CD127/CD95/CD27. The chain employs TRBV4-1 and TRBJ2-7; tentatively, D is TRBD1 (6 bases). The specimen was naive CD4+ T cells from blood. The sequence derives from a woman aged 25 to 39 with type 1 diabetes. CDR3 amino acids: CASSPLTKGVDEQYF. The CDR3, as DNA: TGCGCCAGCAGCCCCCTGACCAAGGGGGTCGACGAGCAGTACTTC.